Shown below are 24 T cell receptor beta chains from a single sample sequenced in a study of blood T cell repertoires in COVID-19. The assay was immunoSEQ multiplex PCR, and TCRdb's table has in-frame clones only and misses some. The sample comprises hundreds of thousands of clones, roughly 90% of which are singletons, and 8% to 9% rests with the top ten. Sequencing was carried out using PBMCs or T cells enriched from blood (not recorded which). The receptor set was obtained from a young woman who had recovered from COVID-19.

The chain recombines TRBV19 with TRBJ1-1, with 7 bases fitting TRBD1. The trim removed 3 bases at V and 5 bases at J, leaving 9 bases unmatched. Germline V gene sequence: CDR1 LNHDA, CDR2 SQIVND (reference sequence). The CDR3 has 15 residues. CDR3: CASSIGGGGATEAFF. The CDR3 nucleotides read TGTGCCAGTAGTATCGGCGGAGGGGGCGCGACTGAAGCTTTCTTT.

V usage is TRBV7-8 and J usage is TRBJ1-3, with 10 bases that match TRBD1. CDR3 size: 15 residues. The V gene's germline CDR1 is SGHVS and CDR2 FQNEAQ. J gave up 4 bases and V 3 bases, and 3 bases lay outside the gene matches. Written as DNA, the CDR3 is TGTGCCAGCAGCTTCGACAGGGGGCGGGGAAACACCATATATTTT. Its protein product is CASSFDRGRGNTIYF.

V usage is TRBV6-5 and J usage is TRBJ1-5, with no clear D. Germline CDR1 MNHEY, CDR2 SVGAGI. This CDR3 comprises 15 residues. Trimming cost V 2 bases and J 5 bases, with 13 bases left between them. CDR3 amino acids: CASSYGGLRDQPQHF. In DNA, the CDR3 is TGTGCCAGCAGTTACGGAGGTTTGAGGGATCAGCCCCAGCATTTT.

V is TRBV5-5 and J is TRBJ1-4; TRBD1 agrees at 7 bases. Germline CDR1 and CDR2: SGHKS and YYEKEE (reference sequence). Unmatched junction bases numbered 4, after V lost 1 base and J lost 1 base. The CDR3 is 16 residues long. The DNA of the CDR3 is TGTGCCAGCAGCTTGATAGGGGGCGAAACTAATGAAAAACTGTTTTTT. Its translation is CASSLIGGETNEKLFF.

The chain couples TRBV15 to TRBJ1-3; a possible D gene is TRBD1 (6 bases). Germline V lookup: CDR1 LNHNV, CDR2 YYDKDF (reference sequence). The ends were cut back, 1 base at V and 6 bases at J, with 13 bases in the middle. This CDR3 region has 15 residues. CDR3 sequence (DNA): TGTGCCACCAGCAGAGCATTTCAGGGGAAAAACACCATATATTTT. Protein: CATSRAFQGKNTIYF.

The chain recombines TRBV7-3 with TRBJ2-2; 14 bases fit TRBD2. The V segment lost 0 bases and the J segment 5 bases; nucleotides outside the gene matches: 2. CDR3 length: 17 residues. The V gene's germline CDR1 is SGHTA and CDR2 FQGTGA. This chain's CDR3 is CASSLTWTSGRTGELFF. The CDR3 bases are TGTGCCAGCAGCTTAACGTGGACTAGCGGGAGGACCGGGGAGCTGTTTTTT.

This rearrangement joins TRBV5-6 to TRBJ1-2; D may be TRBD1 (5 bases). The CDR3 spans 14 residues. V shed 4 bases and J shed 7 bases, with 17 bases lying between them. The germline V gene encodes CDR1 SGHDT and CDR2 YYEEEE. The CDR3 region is CASSGAGRRVGYTF. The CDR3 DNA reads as TGTGCCAGCAGCGGGGCGGGACGTCGAGTTGGCTACACCTTC. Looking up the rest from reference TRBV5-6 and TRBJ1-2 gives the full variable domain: DAGVTQSPTHLIKTRGQQVTLRCSPKSGHDTVSWYQQALGQGPQFIFQYYEEEERQRGNFPDRFSGHQFPNYSSELNVNALLLGDSALYLCASSGAGRRVGYTFGSGTRLTVV.

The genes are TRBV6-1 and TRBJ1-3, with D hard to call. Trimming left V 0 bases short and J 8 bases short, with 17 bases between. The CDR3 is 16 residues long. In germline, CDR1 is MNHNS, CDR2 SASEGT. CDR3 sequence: CASSEAHNSWADTIYF. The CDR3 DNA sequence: TGTGCCAGCAGTGAAGCTCATAACTCATGGGCAGACACCATATATTTT.

The CDR3 nucleotides are TGCGCCAGCAGCTTGTTGTCTCAGTCGGGGTCCTACTATAATTCACCCCTCCACTTT. It codes for CASSLLSQSGSYYNSPLHF. The chain employs TRBV5-1 and TRBJ1-6; D is unresolved. Germline loops: CDR1 SGHRS, CDR2 YFSETQ. The length of the CDR3 is 19 residues. V lost 1 base and J 3 bases, leaving 20 bases between the germline ends.

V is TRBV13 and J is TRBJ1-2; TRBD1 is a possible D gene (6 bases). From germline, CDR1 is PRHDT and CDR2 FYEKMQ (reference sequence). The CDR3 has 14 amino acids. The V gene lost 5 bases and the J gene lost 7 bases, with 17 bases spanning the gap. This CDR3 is CASSLRGAERGYTF. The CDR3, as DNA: TGTGCCAGCAGCCTCAGGGGCGCGGAACGTGGCTACACCTTC.

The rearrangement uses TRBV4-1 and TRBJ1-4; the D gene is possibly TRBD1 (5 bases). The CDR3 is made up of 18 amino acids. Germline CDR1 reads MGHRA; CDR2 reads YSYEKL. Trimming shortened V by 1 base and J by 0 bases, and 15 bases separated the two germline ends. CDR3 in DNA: TGCGCCAGCAGCCAAGTTAGTCGAAGGGGCTCAACTAATGAAAAACTGTTTTTT. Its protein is CASSQVSRRGSTNEKLFF.

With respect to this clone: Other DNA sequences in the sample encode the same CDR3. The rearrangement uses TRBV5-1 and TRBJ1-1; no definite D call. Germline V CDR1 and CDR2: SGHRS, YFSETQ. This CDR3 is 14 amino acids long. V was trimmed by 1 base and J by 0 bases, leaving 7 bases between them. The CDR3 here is CASSLNSLNTEAFF. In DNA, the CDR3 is TGCGCCAGCAGCTTGAACAGCCTGAACACTGAAGCTTTCTTT.

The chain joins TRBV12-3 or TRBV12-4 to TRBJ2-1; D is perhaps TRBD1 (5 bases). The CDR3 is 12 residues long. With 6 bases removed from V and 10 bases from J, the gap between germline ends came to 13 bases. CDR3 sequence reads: CASSSDSNEQFF. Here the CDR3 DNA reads TGTGCCAGCAGCTCAGACAGCAACGAGCAGTTCTTC.

The CDR3 sequence: CASSRGGSYYEQYF. CDR3 coding DNA: TGTGCCAGCAGTAGGGGCGGCAGTTACTACGAGCAGTACTTC. The chain links TRBV7-2 to TRBJ2-7, with D perhaps TRBD1 (5 bases). Germline V CDR1 and CDR2: SGHTA, FQGNSA. V was pared by 6 bases and J by 3 bases, with 15 bases between. This CDR3 contains 14 residues.

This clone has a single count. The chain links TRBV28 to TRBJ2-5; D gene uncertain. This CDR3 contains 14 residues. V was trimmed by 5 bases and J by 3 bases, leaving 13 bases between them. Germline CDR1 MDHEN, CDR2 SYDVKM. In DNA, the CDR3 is TGTGCCAGCAGTCTCCCCCGAGCCGAAGAGACCCAGTACTTC. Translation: CASSLPRAEETQYF.

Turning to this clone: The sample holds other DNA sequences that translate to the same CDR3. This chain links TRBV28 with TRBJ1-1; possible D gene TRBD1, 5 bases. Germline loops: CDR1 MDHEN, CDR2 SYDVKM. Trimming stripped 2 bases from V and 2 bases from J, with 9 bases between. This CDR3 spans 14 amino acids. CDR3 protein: CASSLAGGNTEAFF. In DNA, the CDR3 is TGTGCCAGCAGTTTAGCCGGGGGAAACACTGAAGCTTTCTTT. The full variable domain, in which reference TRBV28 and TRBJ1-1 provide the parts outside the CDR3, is DVKVTQSSRYLVKRTGEKVFLECVQDMDHENMFWYRQDPGLGLRLIYFSYDVKMKEKGDIPEGYSVSREKKERFSLILESASTNQTSMYLCASSLAGGNTEAFFGQGTRLTVV.

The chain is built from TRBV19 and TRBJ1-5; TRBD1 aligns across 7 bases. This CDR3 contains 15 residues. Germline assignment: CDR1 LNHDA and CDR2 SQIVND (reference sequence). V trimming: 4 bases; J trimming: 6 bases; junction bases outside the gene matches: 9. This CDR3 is CASSTRKGAGQPQHF. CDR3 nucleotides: TGTGCCAGTAGTACTAGAAAGGGGGCCGGTCAGCCCCAGCATTTT.

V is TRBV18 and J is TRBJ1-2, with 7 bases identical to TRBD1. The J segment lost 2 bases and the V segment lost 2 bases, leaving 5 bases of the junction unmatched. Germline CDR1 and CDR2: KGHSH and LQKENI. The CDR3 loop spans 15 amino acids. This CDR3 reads CASSPGRDSNYGYTF. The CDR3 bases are TGTGCCAGCTCACCAGGACGGGACAGCAACTATGGCTACACCTTC. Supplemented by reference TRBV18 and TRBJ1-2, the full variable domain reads NAGVMQNPRHLVRRRGQEARLRCSPMKGHSHVYWYRQLPEEGLKFMVYLQKENIIDESGMPKERFSAEFPKEGPSILRIQQVVRGDSAAYFCASSPGRDSNYGYTFGSGTRLTVV.

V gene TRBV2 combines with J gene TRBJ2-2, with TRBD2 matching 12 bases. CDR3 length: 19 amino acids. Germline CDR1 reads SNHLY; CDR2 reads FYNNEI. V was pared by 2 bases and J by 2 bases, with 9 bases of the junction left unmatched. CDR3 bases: TGTGCCAGCAGTGAATCGGCCTCGACTAGCGGGAGCAACACCGGGGAGCTGTTTTTT. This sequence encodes CASSESASTSGSNTGELFF.

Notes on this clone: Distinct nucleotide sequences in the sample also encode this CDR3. The CDR3 sequence is CASSVGQGNYGYTF. For the CDR3, the DNA is TGTGCCAGCAGCGTAGGACAGGGGAACTATGGCTACACCTTC. V and J are TRBV9 and TRBJ1-2; 8 bases fit TRBD1. Trimming took 0 bases from V and 2 from J; bases not matched to a gene: 0. Germline CDR1 is SGDLS and CDR2 is YYNGEE. The CDR3 length is 14 residues.

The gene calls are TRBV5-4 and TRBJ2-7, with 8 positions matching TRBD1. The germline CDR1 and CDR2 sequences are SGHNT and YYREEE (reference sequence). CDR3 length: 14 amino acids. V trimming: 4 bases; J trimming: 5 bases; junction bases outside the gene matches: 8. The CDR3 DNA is TGTGCCAGCAGCGCCAGACAGGGGAAACACGAGCAGTACTTC. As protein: CASSARQGKHEQYF.

This chain's CDR3 is CASSQEIGQGPYGYTF. DNA for the CDR3: TGCGCCAGCAGCCAAGAAATCGGGCAGGGGCCCTATGGCTACACCTTC. The V gene is TRBV4-1, the J gene TRBJ1-2, with a possible D match to TRBD1 (6 bases). The germline V gene encodes CDR1 MGHRA and CDR2 YSYEKL. CDR3 length: 16 residues. Trimming stripped 0 bases from V and 4 bases from J, with 15 bases between.

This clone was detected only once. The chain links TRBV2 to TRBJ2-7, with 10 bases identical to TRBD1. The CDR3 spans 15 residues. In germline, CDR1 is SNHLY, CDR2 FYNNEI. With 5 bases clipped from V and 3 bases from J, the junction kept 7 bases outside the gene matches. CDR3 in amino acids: CASSRLGQGVYEQYF. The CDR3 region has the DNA TGTGCCAGCAGTCGATTAGGACAGGGGGTCTACGAGCAGTACTTC.

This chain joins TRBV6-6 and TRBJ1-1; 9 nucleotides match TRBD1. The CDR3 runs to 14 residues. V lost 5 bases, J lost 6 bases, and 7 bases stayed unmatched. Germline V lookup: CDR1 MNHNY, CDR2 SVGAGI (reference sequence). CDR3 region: CASSKTDRGSEAFF. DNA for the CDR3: TGTGCCAGCAGTAAAACAGACAGGGGGTCTGAAGCTTTCTTT.